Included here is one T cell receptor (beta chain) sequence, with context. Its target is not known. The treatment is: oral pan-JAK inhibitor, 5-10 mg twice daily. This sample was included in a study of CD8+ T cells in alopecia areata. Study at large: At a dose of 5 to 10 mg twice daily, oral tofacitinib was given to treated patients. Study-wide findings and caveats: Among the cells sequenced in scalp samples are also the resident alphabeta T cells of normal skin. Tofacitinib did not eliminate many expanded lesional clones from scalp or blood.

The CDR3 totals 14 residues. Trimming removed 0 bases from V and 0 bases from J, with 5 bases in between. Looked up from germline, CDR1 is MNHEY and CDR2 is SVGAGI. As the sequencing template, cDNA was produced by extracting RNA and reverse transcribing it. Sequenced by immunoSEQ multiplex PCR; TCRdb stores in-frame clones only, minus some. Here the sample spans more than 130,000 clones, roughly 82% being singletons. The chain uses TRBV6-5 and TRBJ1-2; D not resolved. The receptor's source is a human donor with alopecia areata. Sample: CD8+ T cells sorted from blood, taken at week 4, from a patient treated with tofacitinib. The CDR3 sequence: CASSYSDTNYGYTF. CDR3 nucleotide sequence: TGTGCCAGCAGTTACTCTGACACTAACTATGGCTACACCTTC.